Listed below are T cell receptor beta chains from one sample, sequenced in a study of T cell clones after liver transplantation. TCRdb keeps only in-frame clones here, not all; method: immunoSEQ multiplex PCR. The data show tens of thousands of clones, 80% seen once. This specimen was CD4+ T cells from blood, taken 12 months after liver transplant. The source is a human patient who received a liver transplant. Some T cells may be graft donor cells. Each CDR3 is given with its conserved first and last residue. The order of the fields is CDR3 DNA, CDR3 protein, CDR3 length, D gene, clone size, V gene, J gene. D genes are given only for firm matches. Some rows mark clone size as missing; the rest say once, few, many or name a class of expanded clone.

TGTGCCAGCAGTTTAACCCGACCGAAGAGGGCTAATGAAAAACTGTTTTTT	CASSLTRPKRANEKLFF	17	.	.	TRBV28	TRBJ1-4
TGTGCCAGCAGCCGGACTAGCGGGAGGGCCGATACGCAGTATTTT	CASSRTSGRADTQYF	15	TRBD2	few	TRBV14	TRBJ2-3
TGTGCCAGCAGTTACTCCTCCGGGGTCATGAACACTGAAGCTTTCTTT	CASSYSSGVMNTEAFF	16	.	.	TRBV6-6	TRBJ1-1
TGTGCCAGCAGTTCCGCCCCGACGGTTTATGGCTACACCTTC	CASSSAPTVYGYTF	14	.	.	TRBV6-5	TRBJ1-2
TGTGCCAGCAGCACGGGACAGGGAATAGATACGCAGTATTTT	CASSTGQGIDTQYF	14	TRBD1	.	TRBV7-3	TRBJ2-3
TGTGCCAGCAGCACTAACCGGGGGGCGTACGAGCAGTACTTC	CASSTNRGAYEQYF	14	.	.	TRBV7-2	TRBJ2-7
TGCGCCAGCAGCACGACTAGCGGGAGTATCAATGAGCAGTTCTTC	CASSTTSGSINEQFF	15	TRBD2	.	TRBV5-1	TRBJ2-1
TGTGCCAGCAGCTGGGGGCGGGACAGGGCCTCCTACGAGCAGTACTTC	CASSWGRDRASYEQYF	16	TRBD1	.	TRBV28	TRBJ2-7
TGTGCCAGCTCAGCCGATCAGGGGACTAATGAAAAACTGTTTTTT	CASSADQGTNEKLFF	15	.	.	TRBV18	TRBJ1-4
TGTGCCTGGAGTGTCGGCCTAGCCCAAGGGGAGCAGTACTTC	CAWSVGLAQGEQYF	14	.	once	TRBV30	TRBJ2-7
TGTGCCAGCAGCTCGCAAAGCCTGGGGGGGCGAACCGGGGAGCTGTTTTTT	CASSSQSLGGRTGELFF	17	.	.	TRBV5-4	TRBJ2-2
TGTGCCAGCAGTCAACGGACAGTTGTAGTTGTTAACTATGGCTACACCTTC	CASSQRTVVVVNYGYTF	17	.	.	TRBV28	TRBJ1-2
TGTGCCAGCAGCTCACATCAGGGTCGCGAGCAGTACTTC	CASSSHQGREQYF	13	.	.	TRBV11-2	TRBJ2-7
TGCGCCAGCGCGGGTCTGGCAGGGGACTATGGCTACACCTTC	CASAGLAGDYGYTF	14	.	.	TRBV5-1	TRBJ1-2
TGTGCCAGCAGTGAACAGGGAATAAACACTGAAGCTTTCTTT	CASSEQGINTEAFF	14	.	once	TRBV2	TRBJ1-1
TGTGCCAGCAGTTCCTCCTCCTACGAGCAGTACTTC	CASSSSSYEQYF	12	.	.	TRBV6-1	TRBJ2-7
TGTGCCAGCAGCCCGGGGACTAGCGGGATTCAGGGGAACATTCAGTACTTC	CASSPGTSGIQGNIQYF	17	TRBD2	.	TRBV9	TRBJ2-4
TGTGCCAGCAGCTCCCCAGGGGATGCAGATACGCAGTATTTT	CASSSPGDADTQYF	14	.	.	TRBV7-8	TRBJ2-3
TGCGCCAGCAGTGAATCCGGCCGGGTCGATACGCAGTATTTT	CASSESGRVDTQYF	14	.	.	TRBV10-1	TRBJ2-3
TGTGCCAGCAGTTTGGGGGGCCTAAGGAATGAAAAACTGTTTTTT	CASSLGGLRNEKLFF	15	.	.	TRBV28	TRBJ1-4
TGTGCCAGCAGTGATCCGGCAGGCGCGGGCAATGAGCAGTTCTTC	CASSDPAGAGNEQFF	15	.	.	TRBV25-1	TRBJ2-1
TGTGCCAGCAGCTTAGGGGAATCCGATACGCAGTATTTT	CASSLGESDTQYF	13	.	.	TRBV7-3	TRBJ2-3
TGTGCCAGCAGCCCCAATTGGGGGGACAATGAGCAGTTCTTC	CASSPNWGDNEQFF	14	.	.	TRBV9	TRBJ2-1
TGTGCCAGCAGTTACTCTAACGGCCCCCAGCATTTT	CASSYSNGPQHF	12	.	.	TRBV6-6	TRBJ1-5
TGTGCCAGCAGCCCAAGGGCGGGAGGGGCCAAAAACATTCAGTACTTC	CASSPRAGGAKNIQYF	16	TRBD2	.	TRBV7-9	TRBJ2-4
TGTGCCAGCAGCGTTGGACGGGGATACTATGGCTACACCTTC	CASSVGRGYYGYTF	14	.	.	TRBV21-1	TRBJ1-2
TGCGCCAGCAACACGGAGGATTGGGGCAATGAGCAGTTCTTC	CASNTEDWGNEQFF	14	.	once	TRBV5-1	TRBJ2-1
TGTGCCAGCAGCTCAGCCAGGGGGGGCTCATACGAGCAGTACTTC	CASSSARGGSYEQYF	15	.	.	TRBV11-2	TRBJ2-7
TGCGCCAGCTCGTCGGGTAGCTCCTACAATGAGCAGTTCTTC	CASSSGSSYNEQFF	14	.	.	TRBV10-1	TRBJ2-1
TGTGCCAGCAGTTACTCGAGGCAGGCGAACACTGAAGCTTTCTTT	CASSYSRQANTEAFF	15	.	.	TRBV6-6	TRBJ1-1
TGTGCCAGCAGTTACCGCAATGAGCAGTTCTTC	CASSYRNEQFF	11	.	.	TRBV28	TRBJ2-1
TGTGCCAGTAGTATTAAAACGGCTATAGGGCAGTATTTT	CASSIKTAIGQYF	13	.	.	TRBV19	TRBJ2-3
TGTGCCAGCAGCGTAGGGCCAGGGAGGGGGCCCCAGCATTTT	CASSVGPGRGPQHF	14	.	.	TRBV9	TRBJ1-5
TGTGCCAGCAGCGTCAGAGACGGCAAAACCTACGAGCAGTACTTC	CASSVRDGKTYEQYF	15	.	.	TRBV9	TRBJ2-7
TGCGCCAGCAGCCATTCAGGACAGGCGACAGATACGCAGTATTTT	CASSHSGQATDTQYF	15	TRBD1	once	TRBV4-1	TRBJ2-3
TGTGCCAGCAGCTCCCTCCAACGCCCCAAGCTGTTTTTT	CASSSLQRPKLFF	13	.	.	TRBV11-2	TRBJ2-2
TGTGCCAGCAGCGATACAGGGATCGGCTACACCTTC	CASSDTGIGYTF	12	.	.	TRBV9	TRBJ1-2
TGCGCCAGCAGCTGGACTAGCGACTCCTACAATGAGCAGTTCTTC	CASSWTSDSYNEQFF	15	TRBD2	.	TRBV5-1	TRBJ2-1
TGTGCCAGTAGTATGGGCCCGGGACTAGCGGCGCCTTTTAGTAGGGCCCAGTACTTC	CASSMGPGLAAPFSRAQYF	19	TRBD2	.	TRBV19	TRBJ2-5
TGTGCCAGCAGCTTGGGACGGGTCCAAGAGACCCAGTACTTC	CASSLGRVQETQYF	14	.	.	TRBV5-6	TRBJ2-5
TGCAGTGCTAGTCCCACCGCCGAGCAGTACTTC	CSASPTAEQYF	11	.	.	TRBV20-1	TRBJ2-7
TGTGCCAGTAGTATGGGCACCACCAAAAACATTCAGTACTTC	CASSMGTTKNIQYF	14	.	.	TRBV19	TRBJ2-4
TGCGCCAGCAGCTTACAGGTTAGCTCCTACAATGAGCAGTTCTTC	CASSLQVSSYNEQFF	15	.	.	TRBV5-1	TRBJ2-1
TGTGCCAGCTCACCCCTTGGGGCGGCTCTTAATGAAAAACTGTTTTTT	CASSPLGAALNEKLFF	16	.	.	TRBV18	TRBJ1-4
TGTGCCAGCAGTTTGGATGACACAGATACGCAGTATTTT	CASSLDDTDTQYF	13	.	once	TRBV28	TRBJ2-3
TGTGCCAGCAGTGCCGGGGTAGAGACCCAGTACTTC	CASSAGVETQYF	12	.	.	TRBV2	TRBJ2-5
TGTGCCAGCAGTCGTAGATTAGAAGCTTTCTTT	CASSRRLEAFF	11	.	.	TRBV6-5	TRBJ1-1